Presented here are 10 T cell receptor beta chains from one specimen sequenced in a study of blood T cell repertoires in COVID-19. Assay used: immunoSEQ multiplex PCR; TCRdb lists only in-frame clones, some missing. In the table there are 300,000 to 350,000 clones, 88% of which are singletons. What was sequenced was peripheral blood. The receptors originated from a woman aged 65 to 85 with COVID-19, enrolled during active disease.

This sequence joins TRBV10-2 and TRBJ2-7; 7 bases line up with TRBD2. J was trimmed by 3 bases and V by 11 bases; bases with no gene match: 7. The CDR3 extends over 12 amino acids. Germline CDR1 reads WSHSY; CDR2 reads SAAADI. The CDR3 here is CACRDYNYEQYF. CDR3 DNA sequence: TGCGCCTGCCGGGACTACAACTACGAGCAGTACTTC.

The chain employs TRBV24-1 and TRBJ2-1, with 11 bases that match TRBD2. Germline values: CDR1 KGHDR, CDR2 SFDVKD. CDR3 length: 16 amino acids. After removal of 0 bases from V and 7 bases from J, the junction contained 4 bases not matched to a gene. CDR3 sequence: CATSDLGSGGENEQFF. CDR3 DNA sequence: TGTGCCACCAGTGATTTGGGTAGCGGGGGGGAAAATGAGCAGTTCTTC.

The rearrangement uses TRBV18 and TRBJ2-5; D not certain. The germline CDR1 and CDR2 sequences are KGHSH and LQKENI. The CDR3 is made up of 12 amino acids. V lost 3 bases and J lost 5, with 7 bases in between. The DNA of the CDR3 is TGTGCCAGCTCACCTCGAGAGGAGACCCAGTACTTC. Amino acid sequence: CASSPREETQYF.

V and J are TRBV18 and TRBJ1-1; D is unresolved. Germline V gives CDR1 KGHSH, CDR2 LQKENI. The V gene lost 3 bases and the J gene lost 6 bases, with 11 bases spanning the gap. This CDR3 contains 13 residues. CDR3 DNA sequence: TGTGCCAGCTCACCCGAGCAGGACTCTGAAGCTTTCTTT. It codes for CASSPEQDSEAFF. Full variable domain (remainder filled in from reference TRBV18 and TRBJ1-1): NAGVMQNPRHLVRRRGQEARLRCSPMKGHSHVYWYRQLPEEGLKFMVYLQKENIIDESGMPKERFSAEFPKEGPSILRIQQVVRGDSAAYFCASSPEQDSEAFFGQGTRLTVV.

The chain employs TRBV7-2 and TRBJ1-4; D uncertain. Trimming removed 4 bases at V and 8 bases at J, with 14 bases between. The CDR3 length is 14 residues. In germline, CDR1 is SGHTA, CDR2 FQGNSA. CDR3 coding DNA: TGTGCCAGCAGCTACGCGGGATCGGGGGAAAAACTGTTTTTT. It encodes CASSYAGSGEKLFF.

Note on this clone: Other DNA sequences in this sample translate to the same CDR3. The rearrangement links TRBV5-1 to TRBJ1-1, with 9 bases matching TRBD1. CDR1 SGHRS and CDR2 YFSETQ come from the germline V gene. The CDR3 is 14 residues long. The ends lost 3 bases at V and 1 base at J; junction bases unmatched: 1. The DNA for the CDR3 is TGCGCCAGCAGCTCGACAGGGGGGAACACTGAAGCTTTCTTT. Protein: CASSSTGGNTEAFF.

This clone was detected only a few times. The chain combines TRBV7-9 with TRBJ2-7; 7 bases are shared with TRBD1. The germline gives CDR1 SEHNR, CDR2 FQNEAQ (reference sequence). The length of the CDR3 is 13 residues. Trimming cost V 3 bases and J 5 bases; bases outside gene matches: 4. This CDR3 reads CASSLDRLHEQYF. As DNA, the CDR3 is TGTGCCAGCAGCTTGGACAGGCTCCACGAGCAGTACTTC.

J is TRBJ2-7 and V is TRBV7-9; 7 nucleotides match TRBD2. V dropped 4 bases and J dropped 7; count of bases not matched to a gene: 16. The CDR3 runs to 16 residues. CDR1 SEHNR and CDR2 FQNEAQ come from the germline V gene (reference sequence). The CDR3 DNA follows: TGTGCCAGCAGCTCCGGATCAGGGAGGAGGGAGGGGGAGCAGTACTTC. This sequence encodes CASSSGSGRREGEQYF.

The V call is TRBV18, the J call TRBJ2-2, with TRBD2 matching over 8 bases. V lost 2 bases and J lost 1; bases outside the gene matches: 3. The CDR3 runs 16 residues. The germline V gene encodes CDR1 KGHSH and CDR2 LQKENI. The CDR3 is CASSPVSGGNTGELFF. The CDR3 region has the DNA TGTGCCAGCTCACCAGTGAGCGGGGGGAACACCGGGGAGCTGTTTTTT.

V is TRBV19 and J is TRBJ2-2, with D perhaps matching TRBD1 (6 bases). CDR1 and CDR2 (germline): LNHDA, SQIVND (reference sequence). The germline V and J ends were trimmed by 4 bases and 5 bases, with 17 bases remaining between them. This CDR3 spans 16 amino acids. CDR3 DNA sequence: TGTGCCAGTAGTAAGGGCCTGCAGGGGTATACCGGGGAGCTGTTTTTT. Translation: CASSKGLQGYTGELFF.